The next 31 T cell receptor beta chains were all read from a single sample in a study of OX40 agonist ivuxolimab in advanced cancers. Only in-frame clones appear in the TCRdb table, and some are missing; sequencing was by immunoSEQ multiplex PCR. Seen here are about 94,000 clones, 80% to 90% observed once, and the top ten hold approximately 0.3%. The specimen was CD4+ or CD8+ T cells sorted from blood, collected in a trial of the OX40 agonist ivuxolimab. The receptors shown here come from an adult with an advanced solid tumor such as melanoma, head and neck, liver or kidney cancer.

This chain links TRBV7-2 with TRBJ2-5; D possibly uses TRBD1 or TRBD2 (5 bases each). Trimming pared 4 bases from V and 5 bases from J, leaving 23 bases between. The CDR3 is 17 amino acids. Germline V gives CDR1 SGHTA, CDR2 FQGNSA. The chain's CDR3 is CASSYTLAGFGKETQYF. The CDR3 bases are TGTGCCAGCAGCTATACCTTAGCAGGGTTCGGGAAGGAGACCCAGTACTTC.

The chain employs TRBV14 and TRBJ2-2, with D possibly called TRBD1 or TRBD2 (5 bases each). CDR3 size: 14 residues. The V gene's germline CDR1 is SGHDN and CDR2 FVKESK. Trimming took 0 bases from V and 7 from J, leaving 9 bases between them. CDR3 sequence: CASSQDWGIGELFF. The CDR3 nucleotides read TGTGCCAGCAGCCAAGATTGGGGGATCGGGGAGCTGTTTTTT.

This chain links TRBV6-5 with TRBJ2-7; D is uncertain. This CDR3 is built from 11 residues. V was pared by 5 bases and J by 4 bases, with 6 bases between. From germline, CDR1 is MNHEY and CDR2 SVGAGI. The CDR3 loop reads CASSNRYEQYF. CDR3 in DNA: TGTGCCAGCAGTAACCGGTACGAGCAGTACTTC.

This chain uses TRBV29-1 with TRBJ2-2; possibly TRBD2 for D (6 bases). The CDR3 is 15 amino acids. Germline V gene lookup returns CDR1 SQVTM and CDR2 ANQGSEA. With 7 bases removed from V and 2 bases from J, the gap between germline ends came to 17 bases. The CDR3 reads CSAQSGRINTGELFF. In nucleotides, the CDR3 is TGCAGCGCCCAAAGCGGGCGGATCAACACCGGGGAGCTGTTTTTT.

This clone came up a few times. The chain uses TRBV7-3 and TRBJ2-2, with no clear D. The germline gives CDR1 SGHTA, CDR2 FQGTGA. CDR3 length equals 12 residues. V was shortened by 5 bases and J by 6 bases, with 7 bases between the two germline ends. The DNA of the CDR3 is TGTGCCAGCAGCCTTAAACCCGGGGAGCTGTTTTTT. Its protein is CASSLKPGELFF. The whole variable domain, remainder taken from reference TRBV7-3 and TRBJ2-2, is GAGVSQTPSNKVTEKGKYVELRCDPISGHTALYWYRQSLGQGPEFLIYFQGTGAADDSGLPNDRFFAVRPEGSVSTLKIQRTERGDSAVYLCASSLKPGELFFGEGSRLTVL.

The J gene is TRBJ1-2, the V gene TRBV18; D call uncertain. Trimming pared 3 bases from V and 7 bases from J, leaving 15 bases between. The CDR3 totals 14 residues. Germline CDR1 is KGHSH and CDR2 is LQKENI. DNA of the CDR3: TGTGCCAGCTCACCGCTGGGCCAAAGGGTTGGCTACACCTTC. Protein product: CASSPLGQRVGYTF.

V gene TRBV5-1 combines with J gene TRBJ2-3; D is unresolved. CDR1 and CDR2 (germline): SGHRS, YFSETQ. The CDR3 is 14 amino acids. The V end lost 0 bases, the J end lost 2 bases, and 7 bases lay between the germline ends. The CDR3 sequence is CASSLGRTTDTQYF. In DNA, the CDR3 is TGCGCCAGCAGCTTGGGAAGGACCACAGATACGCAGTATTTT.

The chain couples TRBV10-1 to TRBJ2-3; TRBD1 agrees at 7 bases. The CDR3 runs to 16 residues. J gave up 0 bases and V 5 bases, and 8 bases lay outside the gene matches. Germline V lookup: CDR1 WNHNN, CDR2 SYGVQD (reference sequence). The CDR3 loop reads CASSRVGQPSTDTQYF. CDR3 DNA: TGCGCCAGCAGTAGAGTGGGACAGCCTAGCACAGATACGCAGTATTTT.

V gene TRBV10-3 combines with J gene TRBJ2-2; tentative D call: TRBD2 (7 bases). V lost 11 bases, J lost 2 bases, and 15 bases lay in between. Germline V CDR1 and CDR2: ENHRY, SYGVKD. CDR3 length: 14 amino acids. The CDR3 reads CAHGGAGNTGELFF. In DNA form, the CDR3 reads TGTGCCCATGGGGGGGCGGGAAACACCGGGGAGCTGTTTTTT.

The chain links TRBV7-9 to TRBJ2-1; D possibly corresponds to TRBD2 (5 bases). Between the trimmed V and J ends, which lost 7 bases and 0 bases, there was a span of 13 bases. The germline V gene encodes CDR1 SEHNR and CDR2 FQNEAQ (reference sequence). CDR3 size: 15 residues. As DNA, the CDR3 is TGTGCCAGCATCCCGCCCGGGATCTCCTACAATGAGCAGTTCTTC. It codes for CASIPPGISYNEQFF.

This clone was detected only once. V and J are TRBV7-6 and TRBJ2-6; 7 bases match TRBD1. The ends lost 2 bases at V and 0 bases at J; junction bases unmatched: 10. The CDR3 is 19 amino acids. Per the germline V gene, CDR1 is SGHVS and CDR2 is FNYEAQ. CDR3 in DNA: TGTGCCAGCAGCTTAACCCGACAGGGCCCCTTCTCTGGGGCCAACGTCCTGACTTTC. The encoded protein is CASSLTRQGPFSGANVLTF.

As concerns this clone: The junction shows a germline mismatch at one end, possibly a read error. The chain combines TRBV19 with TRBJ1-2, with TRBD1 as a possible D gene (5 bases). Germline assignment: CDR1 LNHDA and CDR2 SQIVND (reference sequence). The CDR3 covers 13 residues. The CDR3 loop reads CASSLDRDYDYTF. The DNA of the CDR3 is TGTGCCAGTAGCCTAGACAGAGACTATGACTACACCTTC.

The V call is TRBV7-8, the J call TRBJ2-3; 8 bases map to TRBD1. The CDR3 covers 18 residues. Germline trimming cut 3 bases from V and 3 bases from J; bases unmatched to any gene: 14. Germline CDR1 SGHVS, CDR2 FQNEAQ. CDR3 sequence reads: CASSFLTYGTGETDTQYF. The CDR3 nucleotides are TGTGCCAGCAGCTTTCTTACTTACGGGACAGGCGAAACAGATACGCAGTATTTT.

The genes are TRBV4-1 and TRBJ2-5; D unresolved. The germline V gene has CDR1 MGHRA and CDR2 YSYEKL. V lost 0 bases and J lost 1, with 9 bases in between. The CDR3 has 15 residues. CDR3 sequence (DNA): TGCGCCAGCAGCCAAGAATGGCCAGTCCAAGAGACCCAGTACTTC. Its translation is CASSQEWPVQETQYF.

The rearrangement links TRBV6-5 to TRBJ2-7, with D perhaps assigned TRBD1 or TRBD2 (7 bases each). The V end was cut by 7 bases, the J end by 7 bases, with 20 bases between. The CDR3 is 14 residues long. Germline V lookup: CDR1 MNHEY, CDR2 SVGAGI. The CDR3 DNA follows: TGTGCCAGCACCCCGCCGGCAGGGGGGGGTGAGCAGTACTTC. This sequence encodes CASTPPAGGGEQYF.

This chain joins TRBV12-5 and TRBJ2-3; 7 positions match TRBD1. Germline CDR1 is LGHNT and CDR2 is FRNRAP. After removal of 4 bases from V and 1 base from J, the junction contained 2 bases not matched to a gene. CDR3 length: 14 amino acids. The CDR3 DNA is TGTGCTAGTGGTTCGACAGGGCGCACAGATACGCAGTATTTT. This codes for CASGSTGRTDTQYF.

V is TRBV7-2 and J is TRBJ2-3, with 8 bases aligning to TRBD2. V trimming: 3 bases; J trimming: 1 base; junction bases outside the gene matches: 3. The CDR3 extends over 15 amino acids. Looked up from germline, CDR1 is SGHTA and CDR2 is FQGNSA. The CDR3 DNA is TGTGCCAGCAGCTTGGGACTAGTGGGCACAGATACGCAGTATTTT. Its protein product is CASSLGLVGTDTQYF.

J is TRBJ2-7 and V is TRBV18; a weak D match, TRBD2 (6 bases). The CDR3 extends over 13 amino acids. In germline, CDR1 is KGHSH, CDR2 LQKENI. V lost 2 bases to trimming and J lost 6 bases, with 11 bases between them. The CDR3 DNA reads TGTGCCAGCTCACCAGGGGGGTTGGTCGAGCAGTACTTC. Its translation: CASSPGGLVEQYF.

This chain links TRBV4-1 with TRBJ2-7, with D perhaps TRBD1 or TRBD2 (5 bases each). V lost 2 bases, J lost 3 bases, and 11 bases lay in between. Per germline, CDR1 MGHRA and CDR2 YSYEKL. The CDR3 sequence is 14 residues long. The CDR3 protein is CASSQLTRGYEQYF. In DNA form, the CDR3 reads TGCGCCAGCAGCCAACTCACTAGGGGCTACGAGCAGTACTTC.

The chain has TRBV7-2 and TRBJ2-7; perhaps TRBD2 as D (6 bases). The V gene lost 4 bases and the J gene lost 0 bases, with 13 bases spanning the gap. The CDR3 runs 15 residues. In germline, CDR1 is SGHTA, CDR2 FQGNSA. CDR3 nucleotides: TGTGCCAGCAGCTCCACCACCGGGAGCTCCTACGAGCAGTACTTC. Protein: CASSSTTGSSYEQYF. Looking up the rest from reference TRBV7-2 and TRBJ2-7 gives the full variable domain: GAGVSQSPSNKVTEKGKDVELRCDPISGHTALYWYRQSLGQGLEFLIYFQGNSAPDKSGLPSDRFSAERTGGSVSTLTIQRTQQEDSAVYLCASSSTTGSSYEQYFGPGTRLTVT.

This chain links TRBV4-2 with TRBJ1-1; 8 bases match TRBD1. Germline trimming cut 5 bases from V and 3 bases from J; bases unmatched to any gene: 5. CDR3 size: 14 residues. Germline-derived CDR1 and CDR2 are LGHNA and YNFKEQ. CDR3 DNA sequence: TGTGCCAGCAGCAAACAGGGGGGGGACACTGAAGCTTTCTTT. Amino acids: CASSKQGGDTEAFF.

This sequence joins TRBV6-1 and TRBJ2-7, with 10 bases identical to TRBD1. The germline V gene encodes CDR1 MNHNS and CDR2 SASEGT. This CDR3 comprises 15 residues. Germline trimming cut 6 bases from V and 3 bases from J; bases unmatched to any gene: 8. The CDR3, as DNA: TGTGCCAGCAGAGCCAGGGGACAGGGGTTCTACGAGCAGTACTTC. Protein: CASRARGQGFYEQYF.

This clone was detected only a few times. This chain links TRBV6-5 with TRBJ2-5; D uncertain. V lost 6 bases and J lost 5, with 16 bases in between. CDR1 and CDR2 (germline): MNHEY, SVGAGI. The CDR3 runs to 14 residues. DNA for the CDR3: TGTGCCAGCAGGAATGGTGGGTCTGCGGAGACCCAGTACTTC. Protein product: CASRNGGSAETQYF.

CDR3 nucleotides: TGTGCTAGTGGTTTGGTACCGACAGATCAGTTCTTC. As protein: CASGLVPTDQFF. The chain links TRBV12-5 to TRBJ2-1; perhaps TRBD1 as D (5 bases). The CDR3 sequence is 12 residues long. Germline lookup yields CDR1 LGHNT and CDR2 FRNRAP. Between the trimmed V and J ends, which lost 0 bases and 13 bases, there was a span of 10 bases.

The V call is TRBV2, the J call TRBJ2-1; D unresolved. This CDR3 has 13 residues. Germline lookup yields CDR1 SNHLY and CDR2 FYNNEI. The V and J ends lost 0 bases and 9 bases respectively, with 9 bases between them. CDR3 DNA: TGTGCCAGCAGTGAAGCAGGGTTCGGTGAGCAGTTCTTC. This encodes CASSEAGFGEQFF.

V is TRBV18 and J is TRBJ2-6, with 10 bases fitting TRBD1. The V and J ends lost 6 bases and 2 bases, in that order; junction bases with no gene match: 7. CDR1 and CDR2 (germline): KGHSH, LQKENI. The CDR3 loop spans 17 amino acids. The CDR3 DNA reads TGTGCCAGCTCCCGACAGGGGGCGCCCACTGGGGCCAACGTCCTGACTTTC. Its translation: CASSRQGAPTGANVLTF.

The J gene is TRBJ2-3, the V gene TRBV18, with 8 nucleotides matching TRBD1. The CDR3 is 16 amino acids. The germline gives CDR1 KGHSH, CDR2 LQKENI. J lost 3 bases, V lost 4 bases, and 9 bases had no gene match. In DNA, the CDR3 is TGTGCCAGCTCACTAATTGGACAGGGATGGACAGATACGCAGTATTTT. Encoded protein: CASSLIGQGWTDTQYF.

This clone showed up just a few times. CDR3 protein: CASSQEGLSTLHF. Written as DNA, the CDR3 is TGCGCCAGCAGCCAAGAAGGGTTATCTACCCTCCACTTT. This chain links TRBV4-1 with TRBJ1-6; unclear D gene. The CDR3 runs to 13 residues. Germline assignment: CDR1 MGHRA and CDR2 YSYEKL. The V end was cut by 0 bases, the J end by 14 bases, with 11 bases between.

The rearrangement uses TRBV5-1 and TRBJ2-7; D is undetermined. V was trimmed by 1 base and J by 5 bases, leaving 16 bases between them. Germline assignment: CDR1 SGHRS and CDR2 YFSETQ. There are 15 residues in the CDR3. The CDR3 DNA is TGCGCCAGCAGCTTGAGGGTGTCTTCTCTTCACGAGCAGTACTTC. Its protein is CASSLRVSSLHEQYF.

V gene TRBV11-2 combines with J gene TRBJ1-1; a possible D gene is TRBD1 (5 bases). The CDR3 has 15 amino acids. Trimming stripped 6 bases from V and 1 base from J, with 15 bases between. Germline-derived CDR1 and CDR2 are SGHAT and FQNNGV. The DNA of the CDR3 is TGTGCCAGCAGTTCACGGGGGTATGGGAACACTGAAGCTTTCTTT. Translation: CASSSRGYGNTEAFF.

This clone has a single count. This rearrangement joins TRBV9 to TRBJ1-6; no clear D. Germline V gene lookup returns CDR1 SGDLS and CDR2 YYNGEE. CDR3 length equals 16 residues. V was cut by 0 bases and J by 0 bases, with 7 bases left in between. In nucleotides, the CDR3 is TGTGCCAGCAGCGTAGTTCCGGGCTCCTATAATTCACCCCTCCACTTT. This translates into CASSVVPGSYNSPLHF.